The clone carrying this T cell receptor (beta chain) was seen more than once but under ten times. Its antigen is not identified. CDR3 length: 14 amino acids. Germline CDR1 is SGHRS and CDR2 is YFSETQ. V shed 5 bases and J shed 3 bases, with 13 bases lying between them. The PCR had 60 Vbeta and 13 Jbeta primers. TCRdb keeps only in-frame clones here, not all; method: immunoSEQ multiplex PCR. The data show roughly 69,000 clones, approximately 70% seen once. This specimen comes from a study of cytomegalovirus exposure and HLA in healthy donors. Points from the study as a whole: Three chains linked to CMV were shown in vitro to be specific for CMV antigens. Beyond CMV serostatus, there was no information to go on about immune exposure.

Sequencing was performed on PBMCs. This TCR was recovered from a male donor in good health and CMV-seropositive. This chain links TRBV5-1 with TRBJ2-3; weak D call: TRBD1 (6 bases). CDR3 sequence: CASRTDSWTDTQYF. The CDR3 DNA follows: TGCGCCAGCAGGACGGACAGTTGGACAGATACGCAGTATTTT.